These 14 T cell receptor beta chains share one sample of origin, sequenced in a study of blood T cell repertoires in COVID-19. Produced via immunoSEQ multiplex PCR; TCRdb's table is partial and in-frame only. The table lists 140,000 to 150,000 clones, 86% of them singletons. What was sequenced was PBMCs or T cells enriched from blood (not recorded which). The receptors were gathered from a man aged 50 to 59 who had recovered from COVID-19.

The chain combines TRBV11-2 with TRBJ1-2; TRBD1 might be the D (6 bases). The CDR3 consists of 13 residues. The V end was cut by 3 bases, the J end by 7 bases, with 12 bases between. Germline lookup yields CDR1 SGHAT and CDR2 FQNNGV. Here the CDR3 reads CASSLLRDTGYTF. The CDR3 DNA sequence: TGTGCCAGCAGCTTGTTACGGGACACTGGCTACACCTTC.

This sequence joins TRBV2 and TRBJ2-7; D not resolved. The CDR3 sequence is 13 residues long. V was cut by 4 bases and J by 0 bases, with 7 bases left in between. Germline V gene data show CDR1 as SNHLY and CDR2 as FYNNEI. CDR3: CASSGEVSYEQYV. The CDR3 nucleotides are TGTGCCAGCAGTGGTGAGGTCTCCTACGAGCAGTACGTC.

The gene calls are TRBV7-2 and TRBJ2-1; D gene uncertain. The germline V and J ends were trimmed by 5 bases and 4 bases, with 15 bases remaining between them. This CDR3 contains 15 residues. Per the germline V gene, CDR1 is SGHTA and CDR2 is FQGNSA. The CDR3 DNA is TGTGCCAGCAGCCCACGACTCCACGGATACAATGAGCAGTTCTTC. Translation gives CASSPRLHGYNEQFF.

The V call is TRBV5-1, the J call TRBJ1-2; D is ambiguous. The V end lost 4 bases, the J end lost 5 bases, and 6 bases lay between the germline ends. Per the germline V gene, CDR1 is SGHRS and CDR2 is YFSETQ. The CDR3 consists of 11 residues. The DNA for the CDR3 is TGCGCCAGCAGCCCGGGTTATGGCTACACCTTC. It is translated as CASSPGYGYTF.

The chain uses TRBV5-5 and TRBJ1-1, with 7 bases fitting TRBD1. V lost 5 bases, J lost 5 bases, and 6 bases stayed unmatched. This CDR3 comprises 13 residues. Germline V gives CDR1 SGHKS, CDR2 YYEKEE (reference sequence). The CDR3, as DNA: TGTGCCAGCAGGAACACAGGGGCAACTGAAGCTTTCTTT. Its translation: CASRNTGATEAFF.

This clone was detected only a few times. The chain joins TRBV6-2 or TRBV6-3 to TRBJ2-2; D not resolved. The germline V gene encodes CDR1 MNHEY and CDR2 SVGEGT. This CDR3 spans 11 amino acids. V was shortened by 4 bases and J by 6 bases, with 3 bases between the two germline ends. CDR3 sequence (DNA): TGTGCCAGCAGTTCTCCCGGGGAGCTGTTTTTT. This encodes CASSSPGELFF.

This clone was seen just once. This chain links TRBV7-2 with TRBJ2-5; tentative D call: TRBD1 (5 bases). V lost 2 bases and J lost 2, with 9 bases in between. The germline V gene has CDR1 SGHTA and CDR2 FQGNSA. The CDR3 runs to 14 residues. CDR3 sequence reads: CASSLRPGQETQYF. Written as DNA, the CDR3 is TGTGCCAGCAGCTTAAGGCCAGGGCAAGAGACCCAGTACTTC.

The V and J genes are TRBV15 and TRBJ2-4, with a possible D match to TRBD1 (6 bases). CDR3 size: 20 residues. V was trimmed by 0 bases and J by 0 bases, leaving 21 bases between them. The germline V gene has CDR1 LNHNV and CDR2 YYDKDF (reference sequence). The chain's CDR3 is CATSRDRGQGMGLAKNIQYF. CDR3 coding DNA: TGTGCCACCAGCAGAGATCGCGGTCAGGGGATGGGGCTAGCCAAAAACATTCAGTACTTC.

V gene TRBV5-1 combines with J gene TRBJ2-5; 7 bases are shared with TRBD1. CDR3 size: 15 residues. After removal of 4 bases from V and 5 bases from J, the junction contained 11 bases not matched to a gene. The V gene's germline CDR1 is SGHRS and CDR2 YFSETQ. CDR3 protein: CASSLGQAPSETQYF. The DNA for the CDR3 is TGCGCCAGCAGCCTCGGACAGGCCCCCTCTGAGACCCAGTACTTC.

The V and J genes are TRBV7-9 and TRBJ2-3, with 10 bases lining up with TRBD2. The CDR3 loop spans 14 amino acids. The ends lost 3 bases at V and 15 bases at J; junction bases unmatched: 12. Germline CDR1 reads SEHNR; CDR2 reads FQNEAQ (reference sequence). The CDR3 is CASSFWTSGGGDYF. Here the CDR3 DNA reads TGTGCCAGCAGCTTCTGGACTAGCGGAGGGGGCGATTATTTT.

The V call is TRBV28, the J call TRBJ1-1; possible D gene TRBD1, 6 bases. Germline V gene sequence: CDR1 MDHEN, CDR2 SYDVKM. The germline V and J ends were trimmed by 5 bases and 0 bases, with 16 bases remaining between them. This CDR3 comprises 16 residues. CDR3 in DNA: TGTGCCAGCAGTCGAGGGACGACAGGCATGAACACTGAAGCTTTCTTT. Protein: CASSRGTTGMNTEAFF.

The chain is built from TRBV7-3 and TRBJ2-2; 8 nucleotides line up with TRBD2. The junction had 10 bases not matched to a gene; V was cut back by 5 bases and J by 5 bases. There are 16 residues in the CDR3. CDR1 and CDR2 (germline): SGHTA, FQGTGA. CDR3 nucleotides: TGTGCCAGCAGCCCGACAGCGGGGGCGGGGACCGGGGAGCTGTTTTTT. Its protein product is CASSPTAGAGTGELFF.

The rearrangement joins TRBV2 to TRBJ1-5, with D unresolved. Trimming stripped 4 bases from V and 1 base from J, with 8 bases between. CDR3 length equals 14 residues. Germline lookup yields CDR1 SNHLY and CDR2 FYNNEI. In nucleotides, the CDR3 is TGTGCCAGCAGTGCACAAGTAAGCAATCAGCCCCAGCATTTT. Its protein is CASSAQVSNQPQHF.

This rearrangement joins TRBV18 to TRBJ1-2, with TRBD1 matching 7 bases. Trimming removed 3 bases from V and 4 bases from J; junction bases left unmatched: 2. The germline gives CDR1 KGHSH, CDR2 LQKENI. The CDR3 consists of 13 residues. The CDR3 coding sequence is TGTGCCAGCTCACCGGGACAGCTCTATGGCTACACCTTC. This codes for CASSPGQLYGYTF.